Listed here are 14 T cell receptor beta chains from one sample, sequenced in a study of T cells in localized non-small cell lung cancer. Sequencing was performed with immunoSEQ multiplex PCR; in TCRdb, only in-frame clones are kept and a portion is missing. The top ten hold approximately 2% of the sample, which has 58,000 or so clones, under 90% seen once. The material was peripheral blood, obtained before any cancer treatment. Source of these receptors: a woman aged 40-69 years with stage I lung adenocarcinoma.

The genes are TRBV6-5 and TRBJ2-2; D not resolved. This CDR3 contains 15 residues. CDR1 and CDR2 (germline): MNHEY, SVGAGI. Trimming cost V 1 base and J 5 bases, with 11 bases left between them. The CDR3 nucleotides are TGTGCCAGCAGTTACTACGGCGCGGTGACCGGGGAGCTGTTTTTT. Protein: CASSYYGAVTGELFF.

The chain employs TRBV7-2 and TRBJ2-5; TRBD1 agrees at 9 bases. This CDR3 region has 13 residues. The germline gives CDR1 SGHTA, CDR2 FQGNSA. Trimming at V came to 5 bases and at J to 5 bases, leaving 3 bases not matched to a gene. The CDR3 DNA follows: TGTGCCAGCAGCCGGGACAGGGACGAGACCCAGTACTTC. Encoded protein: CASSRDRDETQYF. The variable domain in full, completed from reference TRBV7-2 and TRBJ2-5, reads GAGVSQSPSNKVTEKGKDVELRCDPISGHTALYWYRQSLGQGLEFLIYFQGNSAPDKSGLPSDRFSAERTGGSVSTLTIQRTQQEDSAVYLCASSRDRDETQYFGPGTRLLVL.

The chain joins TRBV29-1 to TRBJ2-3; 12 positions agree with TRBD2. The V and J ends lost 4 bases and 2 bases, in that order; junction bases with no gene match: 7. The CDR3 runs 16 residues. Germline assignment: CDR1 SQVTM and CDR2 ANQGSEA. The CDR3 DNA follows: TGCAGCGTTGTACGGCTAGCGGGAGGGGTCACAGATACGCAGTATTTT. As protein: CSVVRLAGGVTDTQYF.

V gene TRBV29-1 combines with J gene TRBJ2-6; D not certain. Germline V gives CDR1 SQVTM, CDR2 ANQGSEA. V gave up 6 bases and J gave up 2 bases, with 8 bases separating them. This CDR3 is built from 13 residues. In DNA form, the CDR3 reads TGCAGCGTCCAAGAACCTGGGGCCAACGTCCTGACTTTC. Amino acid sequence: CSVQEPGANVLTF.

This clone showed up just a few times. The rearrangement links TRBV25-1 to TRBJ1-6; D is unclear. Trimming pared 8 bases from V and 9 bases from J, leaving 17 bases between. Germline V gene sequence: CDR1 MGHDK, CDR2 SYGVNS. This CDR3 is 14 amino acids long. The DNA for the CDR3 is TGTGCCAGCGGGCGGTCGAGTCTGGGTTCACCCCTCCACTTT. It codes for CASGRSSLGSPLHF.

The chain combines TRBV4-3 with TRBJ2-7; D unresolved. The V end lost 3 bases, the J end lost 5 bases, and 11 bases lay between the germline ends. CDR1 is LGHNA and CDR2 is YSLEER in the germline V gene. This CDR3 region has 13 residues. CDR3 sequence reads: CASSQGLPDEQYF. CDR3 nucleotides: TGCGCCAGCAGCCAGGGCCTCCCCGACGAGCAGTACTTC.

In its sample, this clone was seen once. The chain couples TRBV4-2 to TRBJ1-2; D call uncertain. V was pared by 4 bases and J by 4 bases, with 10 bases between. CDR1 and CDR2 (germline): LGHNA, YNFKEQ. The CDR3 runs 13 residues. The CDR3 is CASSLPGLYGYTF. For the CDR3, the DNA is TGTGCCAGCAGCCTCCCGGGCCTCTATGGCTACACCTTC.

CDR3 sequence (DNA): TGTGCCAGTAGTACGAGAGAGACAGGGGGTCACACTGAAGCTTTCTTT. It translates to CASSTRETGGHTEAFF. The chain combines TRBV19 with TRBJ1-1; 9 nucleotides align to TRBD1. Germline CDR1 reads LNHDA; CDR2 reads SQIVND (reference sequence). The CDR3 is 16 amino acids. V trimming: 4 bases; J trimming: 3 bases; junction bases outside the gene matches: 9.

The rearrangement links TRBV2 to TRBJ2-7; the D call may be TRBD1 or TRBD2 (5 bases each). Trimming left V 6 bases short and J 5 bases short, with 17 bases between. CDR3 length equals 14 residues. Germline V gene lookup returns CDR1 SNHLY and CDR2 FYNNEI. For the CDR3, the DNA is TGTGCCAGCAGGCAAGGCTCGGGACCCCACGAGCAGTACTTC. Its translation is CASRQGSGPHEQYF.

The chain links TRBV6-1 to TRBJ1-4; D is uncertain. The V gene lost 2 bases and the J gene lost 6 bases, with 16 bases spanning the gap. CDR1 MNHNS and CDR2 SASEGT come from the germline V gene. The CDR3 has 16 amino acids. CDR3: CASSESLSQTDEKLFF. The CDR3 DNA reads TGTGCCAGCAGTGAATCCCTAAGCCAGACGGATGAAAAACTGTTTTTT.

The gene calls are TRBV27 and TRBJ2-1, with TRBD2 matching 7 bases. The CDR3 has 15 amino acids. Germline CDR1 and CDR2: MNHEY and SMNVEV (reference sequence). V lost 0 bases and J lost 2; bases outside the gene matches: 1. As DNA, the CDR3 is TGTGCCAGCAGTTTATCGGCGGGGGCCTACAATGAGCAGTTCTTC. Protein sequence: CASSLSAGAYNEQFF.

The chain carries TRBV5-6 and TRBJ1-5, with no clear D. The CDR3 loop spans 17 amino acids. The V gene lost 3 bases and the J gene lost 1 base, with 17 bases spanning the gap. CDR1 is SGHDT, CDR2 YYEEEE, per germline. In DNA form, the CDR3 reads TGTGCCAGCAGCTCCACTATCAGGTATGAGAGCAATCAGCCCCAGCATTTT. Translating it yields CASSSTIRYESNQPQHF.

This chain links TRBV30 with TRBJ2-4; D gene unclear. Per germline, CDR1 GTSNPN and CDR2 SVGIG (reference sequence). The CDR3 consists of 14 residues. Trimming left V 0 bases short and J 3 bases short, with 9 bases between. CDR3 nucleotide sequence: TGTGCCTGGAGTGTATCAGCGTACAAAAACATTCAGTACTTC. Residues: CAWSVSAYKNIQYF.

V is TRBV4-2 and J is TRBJ1-2; D unresolved. The V gene lost 0 bases and the J gene lost 2 bases, with 16 bases spanning the gap. In germline, CDR1 is LGHNA, CDR2 YNFKEQ. There are 17 residues in the CDR3. The CDR3 DNA sequence: TGTGCCAGCAGCCAAGATTATCATGCAAGAGAGAACTATGGCTACACCTTC. Translation: CASSQDYHARENYGYTF.